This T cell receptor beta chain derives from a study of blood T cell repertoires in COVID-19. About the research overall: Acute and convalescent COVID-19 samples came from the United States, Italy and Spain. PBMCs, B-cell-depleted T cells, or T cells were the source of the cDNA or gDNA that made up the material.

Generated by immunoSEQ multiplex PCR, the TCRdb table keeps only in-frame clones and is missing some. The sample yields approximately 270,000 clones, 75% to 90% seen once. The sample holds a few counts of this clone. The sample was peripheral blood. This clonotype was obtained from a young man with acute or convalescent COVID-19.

The CDR3 bases are TGTGCCAGCAGTCGGACTGGGGACTACGAGCAGTACTTC. It specifies CASSRTGDYEQYF. The rearrangement joins TRBV12-3 or TRBV12-4 to TRBJ2-7; possible D gene TRBD2, 5 bases. The CDR3 extends over 13 amino acids. The ends were cut back, 5 bases at V and 3 bases at J, with 11 bases in the middle.